The 23 T cell receptor beta chains in this list originate from one sample, sequenced in a study of blood T cell repertoires in COVID-19. The assay was immunoSEQ multiplex PCR, and TCRdb's table has in-frame clones only and misses some. Among some 250,000 clones listed, about nine tenths were seen once. Sequenced: PBMCs or T cells enriched from blood (not recorded which). These receptors all come from a woman aged 25 to 39 with acute COVID-19.

This rearrangement joins TRBV4-3 to TRBJ1-1; no firm D call. Trimming shortened V by 0 bases and J by 10 bases, and 12 bases separated the two germline ends. This CDR3 has 13 amino acids. Germline CDR1 LGHNA, CDR2 YSLEER. CDR3 nucleotides: TGCGCCAGCAGCCAAGATCGCAGCGTCAGAGCTTTCTTT. This codes for CASSQDRSVRAFF.

V gene TRBV24-1 combines with J gene TRBJ1-4; weak D call: TRBD1 (6 bases). The CDR3 is 14 amino acids. V was clipped by 9 bases and J by 7 bases, with 17 bases between them. Germline lookup yields CDR1 KGHDR and CDR2 SFDVKD. CDR3 sequence (DNA): TGTGCCACCCCTACACAGGGAAGAAGTGAAAAACTGTTTTTT. Translated, it gives CATPTQGRSEKLFF.

V gene TRBV7-9 combines with J gene TRBJ1-1; 8 bases fit TRBD1. CDR1 is SEHNR, CDR2 FQNEAQ, per germline (reference sequence). Losses at the gene ends were 2 bases for V and 10 bases for J; bases not matched to a gene: 6. This CDR3 has 13 residues. CDR3 loop: CASSLWTGQGAFF. CDR3 nucleotides: TGTGCCAGCAGCTTATGGACAGGACAGGGAGCTTTCTTT.

The chain carries TRBV7-6 and TRBJ1-2; 9 bases are a match to TRBD1. The germline V gene has CDR1 SGHVS and CDR2 FNYEAQ. Losses at the gene ends were 5 bases for V and 2 bases for J; bases not matched to a gene: 6. The CDR3 length is 15 residues. CDR3 sequence: CASSIWTGANYGYTF. CDR3 nucleotide sequence: TGTGCCAGCAGCATCTGGACAGGGGCGAACTATGGCTACACCTTC.

V is TRBV19 and J is TRBJ2-3, with a possible D match to TRBD2 (6 bases). Germline V gene data show CDR1 as LNHDA and CDR2 as SQIVND (reference sequence). V was cut by 3 bases and J by 1 base, with 8 bases left in between. The CDR3 loop spans 14 amino acids. The CDR3 DNA reads TGTGCCAGTAGTATCTGGGGGGGCACAGATACGCAGTATTTT. Translating gives CASSIWGGTDTQYF.

The chain couples TRBV5-1 to TRBJ2-3, with TRBD2 identical over 11 bases. The germline CDR1 and CDR2 sequences are SGHRS and YFSETQ. This CDR3 comprises 16 residues. V lost 5 bases, J lost 4 bases, and 9 bases stayed unmatched. Here the CDR3 DNA reads TGCGCCAGCAGGTCCCAATTTAGCGGGGGGGCAGATACGCAGTATTTT. Amino acids: CASRSQFSGGADTQYF.

V gene TRBV7-3 combines with J gene TRBJ1-6; the D gene is possibly TRBD1 (5 bases). The germline V and J ends were trimmed by 2 bases and 7 bases, with 15 bases remaining between them. This CDR3 contains 16 residues. Per the germline V gene, CDR1 is SGHTA and CDR2 is FQGTGA. CDR3 loop: CASSLWPRASNSPLHF. In nucleotides, the CDR3 is TGTGCCAGCAGCTTATGGCCCAGGGCGAGCAATTCACCCCTCCACTTT.

As concerns this clone: The identical CDR3 is also encoded by other nucleotide sequences in the sample. V gene TRBV30 combines with J gene TRBJ2-7; 11 bases agree with TRBD1. CDR1 GTSNPN and CDR2 SVGIG come from the germline V gene (reference sequence). The CDR3 contains 15 residues. V shed 3 bases and J 3 bases; nucleotides not matched to a gene: 7. The CDR3 sequence is CAWSVRDRGIYEQYF. CDR3 in DNA: TGTGCCTGGAGCGTCCGGGACAGGGGGATCTACGAGCAGTACTTC. The full variable domain, its missing parts supplied by reference TRBV30 and TRBJ2-7, is SQTIHQWPATLVQPVGSPLSLECTVEGTSNPNLYWYRQAAGRGLQLLFYSVGIGQISSEVPQNLSASRPQDRQFILSSKKLLLSDSGFYLCAWSVRDRGIYEQYFGPGTRLTVT.

V usage is TRBV19 and J usage is TRBJ2-3; D might be TRBD2 (6 bases). Trimming removed 3 bases from V and 5 bases from J, with 12 bases in between. The CDR3 has 14 amino acids. From germline, CDR1 is LNHDA and CDR2 SQIVND (reference sequence). The CDR3 loop is CASSIWGVGDTQYF. The CDR3 region has the DNA TGTGCCAGTAGTATTTGGGGGGTTGGAGATACGCAGTATTTT.

The gene calls are TRBV7-8 and TRBJ1-5; tentative D call: TRBD1 (6 bases). Germline V gene data show CDR1 as SGHVS and CDR2 as FQNEAQ. V was clipped by 1 base and J by 1 base, with 11 bases between them. The CDR3 loop spans 16 amino acids. CDR3 amino acids: CASSLEGRGSNQPQHF. CDR3 DNA: TGTGCCAGCAGCTTAGAGGGTAGGGGGAGCAATCAGCCCCAGCATTTT.

The rearrangement joins TRBV30 to TRBJ1-2, with D possibly TRBD1 on 6 matching bases. The CDR3 loop spans 13 amino acids. The germline V and J ends were trimmed by 3 bases and 4 bases, with 12 bases remaining between them. Per germline, CDR1 GTSNPN and CDR2 SVGIG (reference sequence). CDR3 DNA: TGTGCCTGGAGCCCGGACAGAAGCTATGGCTACACCTTC. Translation gives CAWSPDRSYGYTF.

This clone has more than one count but fewer than ten. The chain is built from TRBV9 and TRBJ2-1; D possibly corresponds to TRBD2 (6 bases). Germline CDR1 is SGDLS and CDR2 is YYNGEE. Trimming left V 4 bases short and J 7 bases short, with 18 bases between. The CDR3 covers 15 residues. The DNA for the CDR3 is TGTGCCAGCAGCCCCTTAGGGACTCGCGCTAATGAGCAGTTCTTC. This codes for CASSPLGTRANEQFF.

The V and J genes are TRBV12-3 or TRBV12-4 and TRBJ1-1; maybe TRBD1 (5 bases). The CDR3 has 13 amino acids. The V end was cut by 8 bases, the J end by 4 bases, with 14 bases between. CDR3 sequence: CASPFRAGTEAFF. CDR3 coding DNA: TGTGCCAGCCCCTTCAGGGCCGGCACTGAAGCTTTCTTT.

This clone is a singleton in its sample. The chain joins TRBV20-1 to TRBJ2-1, with 7 bases matching TRBD2. The CDR3 is 11 residues long. Germline CDR1 DFQATT, CDR2 SNEGSKA (reference sequence). The CDR3 nucleotides read TGCAGGGCCAGCGGGGACAATGAGCAGTTCTTC. Its protein is CRASGDNEQFF.

The chain combines TRBV7-9 with TRBJ1-3; TRBD1 might be the D (6 bases). V was clipped by 4 bases and J by 11 bases, with 15 bases between them. The germline CDR1 and CDR2 sequences are SEHNR and FQNEAQ (reference sequence). CDR3 length: 13 residues. CDR3 loop: CASSYPGHDAIYF. The CDR3 region has the DNA TGTGCCAGCAGCTATCCGGGACACGACGCCATATATTTT.

This clone showed up just once. The chain employs TRBV19 and TRBJ1-6, with D tentatively TRBD1 (5 bases). This CDR3 is 15 amino acids long. Germline values: CDR1 LNHDA, CDR2 SQIVND (reference sequence). V lost 2 bases and J lost 5, with 10 bases in between. CDR3 region: CASSILQENNSPLHF. In nucleotides, the CDR3 is TGTGCCAGTAGTATACTACAGGAGAATAATTCACCCCTCCACTTT. Using reference TRBV19 and TRBJ1-6 for the parts outside the CDR3, the full variable domain is DGGITQSPKYLFRKEGQNVTLSCEQNLNHDAMYWYRQDPGQGLRLIYYSQIVNDFQKGDIAEGYSVSREKKESFPLTVTSAQKNPTAFYLCASSILQENNSPLHFGNGTRLTVT.

The chain recombines TRBV7-3 with TRBJ2-3; 7 nucleotides match TRBD2. The CDR3 has 14 amino acids. V lost 5 bases and J lost 2; bases outside the gene matches: 4. Germline loops: CDR1 SGHTA, CDR2 FQGTGA. The CDR3 region is CASSPLANTDTQYF. CDR3 coding DNA: TGTGCCAGCAGCCCACTAGCGAACACAGATACGCAGTATTTT.

This clone occurred once. The V call is TRBV7-6, the J call TRBJ1-3, with 7 bases identical to TRBD1. Trimming removed 4 bases from V and 3 bases from J; junction bases left unmatched: 6. The CDR3 is 15 amino acids. In germline, CDR1 is SGHVS, CDR2 FNYEAQ. The CDR3 coding sequence is TGTGCCAGCAGCTCCCCGACAGGGAGTGGAAACACCATATATTTT. Encoded protein: CASSSPTGSGNTIYF.

This clone was counted once. This chain joins TRBV11-2 and TRBJ2-2, with unresolved D. The CDR3 sequence is 13 residues long. Germline CDR1 is SGHAT and CDR2 is FQNNGV. V dropped 2 bases and J dropped 7 bases, with 8 bases sitting between them. CDR3 sequence reads: CASSLSPVGELFF. The CDR3 nucleotides are TGTGCCAGCAGCTTATCCCCCGTCGGGGAGCTGTTTTTT. Full variable domain (rest looked up from reference TRBV11-2 and TRBJ2-2): EAGVAQSPRYKIIEKRQSVAFWCNPISGHATLYWYQQILGQGPKLLIQFQNNGVVDDSQLPKDRFSAERLKGVDSTLKIQPAKLEDSAVYLCASSLSPVGELFFGEGSRLTVL.

The rearrangement uses TRBV7-9 and TRBJ2-3; 9 bases are a match to TRBD2. Germline loops: CDR1 SEHNR, CDR2 FQNEAQ (reference sequence). The trim removed 2 bases at V and 2 bases at J, leaving 2 bases unmatched. The CDR3 length is 15 residues. The CDR3 DNA reads as TGTGCCAGCAGCTTACTAGCGGGGTCCACAGATACGCAGTATTTT. It codes for CASSLLAGSTDTQYF. The variable domain in full, completed from reference TRBV7-9 and TRBJ2-3, reads DTGVSQNPRHKITKRGQNVTFRCDPISEHNRLYWYRQTLGQGPEFLTYFQNEAQLEKSRLLSDRFSAERPKGSFSTLEIQRTEQGDSAMYLCASSLLAGSTDTQYFGPGTRLTVL.

The chain is built from TRBV5-1 and TRBJ1-4; 8 bases map to TRBD1. This CDR3 has 14 residues. Germline V gene data show CDR1 as SGHRS and CDR2 as YFSETQ. Losses at the gene ends were 3 bases for V and 6 bases for J; bases not matched to a gene: 4. The CDR3 coding sequence is TGCGCCAGCAGCTCGACAGGGGATGATGAAAAACTGTTTTTT. It is translated as CASSSTGDDEKLFF. The full variable domain, its missing parts supplied by reference TRBV5-1 and TRBJ1-4, is KAGVTQTPRYLIKTRGQQVTLSCSPISGHRSVSWYQQTPGQGLQFLFEYFSETQRNKGNFPGRFSGRQFSNSRSEMNVSTLELGDSALYLCASSSTGDDEKLFFGSGTQLSVL.

The chain carries TRBV6-5 and TRBJ1-4; TRBD1 matches at 9 bases. The CDR3 spans 16 residues. Germline loops: CDR1 MNHEY, CDR2 SVGAGI. V lost 4 bases and J lost 5; bases outside the gene matches: 8. CDR3: CASSWTAGTGNEKLFF. CDR3 in DNA: TGTGCCAGCAGTTGGACCGCGGGGACAGGGAATGAAAAACTGTTTTTT.

V usage is TRBV6-5 and J usage is TRBJ1-3, with no clear D. The germline V gene encodes CDR1 MNHEY and CDR2 SVGAGI. The V gene lost 6 bases and the J gene lost 0 bases, with 12 bases spanning the gap. CDR3 size: 15 residues. The CDR3 spells CASSNTTFSGNTIYF. Here the CDR3 DNA reads TGTGCCAGCAGCAATACCACTTTCTCTGGAAACACCATATATTTT.